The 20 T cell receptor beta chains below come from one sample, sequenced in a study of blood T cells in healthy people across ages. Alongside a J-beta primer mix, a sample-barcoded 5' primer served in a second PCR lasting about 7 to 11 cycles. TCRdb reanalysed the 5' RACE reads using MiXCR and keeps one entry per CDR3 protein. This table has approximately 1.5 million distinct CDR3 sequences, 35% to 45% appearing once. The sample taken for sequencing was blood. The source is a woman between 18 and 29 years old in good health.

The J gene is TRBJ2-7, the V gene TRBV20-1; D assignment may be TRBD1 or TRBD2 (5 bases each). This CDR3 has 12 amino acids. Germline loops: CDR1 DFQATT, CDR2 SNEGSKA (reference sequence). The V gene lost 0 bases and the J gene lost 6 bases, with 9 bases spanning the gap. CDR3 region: CSARDPGAEQYF. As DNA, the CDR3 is TGCAGTGCTAGAGATCCCGGGGCCGAGCAGTACTTC.

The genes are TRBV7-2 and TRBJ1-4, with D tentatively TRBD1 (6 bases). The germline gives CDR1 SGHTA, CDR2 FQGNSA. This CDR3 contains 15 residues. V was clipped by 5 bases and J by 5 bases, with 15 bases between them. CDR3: CASSARTAPNEKLFF. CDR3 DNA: TGTGCCAGCAGCGCGCGGACAGCCCCAAATGAAAAACTGTTTTTT.

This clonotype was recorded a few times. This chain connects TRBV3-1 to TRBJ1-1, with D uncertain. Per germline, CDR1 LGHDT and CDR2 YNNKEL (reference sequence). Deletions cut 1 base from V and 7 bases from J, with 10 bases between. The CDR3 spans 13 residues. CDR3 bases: TGTGCCAGCAGCCAAGGGGCGGGGTTTGAAGCTTTCTTT. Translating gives CASSQGAGFEAFF.

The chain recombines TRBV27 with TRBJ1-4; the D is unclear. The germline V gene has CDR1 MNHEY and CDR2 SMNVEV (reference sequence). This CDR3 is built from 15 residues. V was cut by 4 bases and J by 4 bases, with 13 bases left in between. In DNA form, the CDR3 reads TGTGCCAGCAGTTCCCTACTCCAACTTAATGAAAAACTGTTTTTT. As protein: CASSSLLQLNEKLFF.

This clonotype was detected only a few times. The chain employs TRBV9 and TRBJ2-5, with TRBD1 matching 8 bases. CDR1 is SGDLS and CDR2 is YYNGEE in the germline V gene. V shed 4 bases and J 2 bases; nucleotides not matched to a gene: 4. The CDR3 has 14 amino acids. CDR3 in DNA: TGTGCCAGCAGCCAAACAGGGGGGCAAGAGACCCAGTACTTC. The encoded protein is CASSQTGGQETQYF. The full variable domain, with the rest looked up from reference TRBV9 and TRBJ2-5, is DSGVTQTPKHLITATGQRVTLRCSPRSGDLSVYWYQQSLDQGLQFLIQYYNGEERAKGNILERFSAQQFPDLHSELNLSSLELGDSALYFCASSQTGGQETQYFGPGTRLLVL.

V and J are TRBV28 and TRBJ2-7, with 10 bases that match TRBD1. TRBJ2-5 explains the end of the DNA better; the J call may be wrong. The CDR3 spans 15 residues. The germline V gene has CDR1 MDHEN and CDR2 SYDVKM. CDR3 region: CASRQGQGDLETQYF. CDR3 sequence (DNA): TGTGCCAGCAGGCAAGGACAGGGGGATTTAGAGACCCAGTACTTC.

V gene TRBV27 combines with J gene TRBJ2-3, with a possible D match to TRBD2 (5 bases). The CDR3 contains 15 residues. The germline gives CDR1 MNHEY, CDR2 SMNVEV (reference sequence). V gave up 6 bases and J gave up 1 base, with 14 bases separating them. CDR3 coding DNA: TGTGCCAGCAGCCCGCGGGTGGCGGGCACAGATACGCAGTATTTT. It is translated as CASSPRVAGTDTQYF.

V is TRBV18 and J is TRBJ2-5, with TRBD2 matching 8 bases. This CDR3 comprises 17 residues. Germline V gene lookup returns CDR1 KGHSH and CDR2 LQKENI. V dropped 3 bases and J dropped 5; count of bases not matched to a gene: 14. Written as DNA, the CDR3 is TGTGCCAGCTCACCCCTGGAGAGCGGGAGCGCTCGGGAGACCCAGTACTTC. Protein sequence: CASSPLESGSARETQYF.

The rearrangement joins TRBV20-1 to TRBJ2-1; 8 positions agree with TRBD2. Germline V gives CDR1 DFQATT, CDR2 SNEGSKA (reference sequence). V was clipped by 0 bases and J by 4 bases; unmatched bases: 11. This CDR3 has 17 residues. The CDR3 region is CSARDPLAGGFYNEQFF. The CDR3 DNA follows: TGCAGTGCTAGAGATCCCCTGGCGGGAGGTTTTTACAATGAGCAGTTCTTC.

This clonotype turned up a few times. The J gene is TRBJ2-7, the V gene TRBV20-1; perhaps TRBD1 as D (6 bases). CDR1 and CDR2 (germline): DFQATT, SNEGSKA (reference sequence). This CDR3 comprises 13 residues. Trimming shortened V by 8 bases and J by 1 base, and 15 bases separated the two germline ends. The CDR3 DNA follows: TGCAGTTTTGAGGGCCAGGGGTCCTACGAGCAGTACTTC. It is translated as CSFEGQGSYEQYF.

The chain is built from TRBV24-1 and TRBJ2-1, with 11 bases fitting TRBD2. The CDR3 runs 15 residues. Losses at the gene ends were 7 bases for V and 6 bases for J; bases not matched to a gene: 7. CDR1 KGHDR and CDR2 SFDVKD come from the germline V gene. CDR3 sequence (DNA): TGTGCCACCAGCTCCGGGACTAGCGGCTTCAATGAGCAGTTCTTC. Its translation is CATSSGTSGFNEQFF.

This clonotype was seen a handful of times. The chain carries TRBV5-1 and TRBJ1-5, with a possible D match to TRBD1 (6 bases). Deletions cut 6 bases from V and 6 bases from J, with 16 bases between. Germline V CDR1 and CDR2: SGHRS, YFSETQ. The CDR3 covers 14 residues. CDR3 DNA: TGCGCCAGCACTGTAGACAGGCTTCTTCAGCCCCAGCATTTT. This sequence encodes CASTVDRLLQPQHF.

CDR3 residues: CSARARQGSPLHF. The DNA of the CDR3 is TGCAGTGCTAGGGCCAGGCAGGGTTCACCCCTCCACTTT. The chain combines TRBV20-1 with TRBJ1-6; tentative D call: TRBD1 (5 bases). Germline CDR1 and CDR2: DFQATT and SNEGSKA (reference sequence). Between the trimmed V and J ends, which lost 3 bases and 9 bases, there was a span of 12 bases. The CDR3 runs 13 residues.

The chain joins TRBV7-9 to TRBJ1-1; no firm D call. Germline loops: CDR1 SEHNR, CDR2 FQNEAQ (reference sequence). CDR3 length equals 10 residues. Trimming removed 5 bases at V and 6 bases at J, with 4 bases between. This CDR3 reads CASSPSEAFF. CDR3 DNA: TGTGCCAGCAGCCCCTCTGAAGCTTTCTTT.

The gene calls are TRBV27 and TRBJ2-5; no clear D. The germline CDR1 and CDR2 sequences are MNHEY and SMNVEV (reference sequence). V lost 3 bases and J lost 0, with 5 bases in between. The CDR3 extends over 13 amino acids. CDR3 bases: TGTGCCAGCAGTTTTTCCAACCAAGAGACCCAGTACTTC. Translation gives CASSFSNQETQYF.

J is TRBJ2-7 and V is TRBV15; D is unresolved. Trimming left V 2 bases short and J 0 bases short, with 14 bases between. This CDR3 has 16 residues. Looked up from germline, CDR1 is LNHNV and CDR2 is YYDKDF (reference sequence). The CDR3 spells CATSRLFRISSYEQYF. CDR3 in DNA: TGTGCCACCAGCAGATTGTTCAGGATTAGCTCCTACGAGCAGTACTTC.

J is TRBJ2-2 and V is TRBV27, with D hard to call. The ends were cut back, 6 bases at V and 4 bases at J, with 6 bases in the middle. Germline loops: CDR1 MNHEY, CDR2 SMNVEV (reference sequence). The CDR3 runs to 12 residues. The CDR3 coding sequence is TGTGCCAGCAGGCTGATCACCGGGGAGCTGTTTTTT. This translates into CASRLITGELFF.

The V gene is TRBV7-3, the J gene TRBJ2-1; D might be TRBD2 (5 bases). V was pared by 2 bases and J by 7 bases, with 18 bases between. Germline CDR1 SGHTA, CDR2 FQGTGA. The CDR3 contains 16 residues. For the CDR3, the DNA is TGTGCCAGCAGCTTAGGAAGCGGACCACGACGGAATGAGCAGTTCTTC. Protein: CASSLGSGPRRNEQFF.

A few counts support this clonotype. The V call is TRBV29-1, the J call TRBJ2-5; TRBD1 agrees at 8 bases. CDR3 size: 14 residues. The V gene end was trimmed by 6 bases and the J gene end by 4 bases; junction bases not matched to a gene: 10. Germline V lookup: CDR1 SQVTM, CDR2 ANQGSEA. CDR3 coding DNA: TGCAGCGTCCCCTGGACAGGGAATCGAGAGACCCAGTACTTC. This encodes CSVPWTGNRETQYF. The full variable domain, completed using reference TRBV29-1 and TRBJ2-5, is SAVISQKPSRDICQRGTSLTIQCQVDSQVTMMFWYRQQPGQSLTLIATANQGSEATYESGFVIDKFPISRPNLTFSTLTVSNMSPEDSSIYLCSVPWTGNRETQYFGPGTRLLVL.

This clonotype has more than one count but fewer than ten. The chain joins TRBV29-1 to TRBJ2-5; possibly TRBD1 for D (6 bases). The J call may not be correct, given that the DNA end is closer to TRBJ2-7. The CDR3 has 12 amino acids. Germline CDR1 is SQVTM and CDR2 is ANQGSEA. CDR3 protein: CSVVGAGVEQYF. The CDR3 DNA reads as TGCAGCGTTGTCGGGGCAGGGGTCGAGCAGTACTTC.